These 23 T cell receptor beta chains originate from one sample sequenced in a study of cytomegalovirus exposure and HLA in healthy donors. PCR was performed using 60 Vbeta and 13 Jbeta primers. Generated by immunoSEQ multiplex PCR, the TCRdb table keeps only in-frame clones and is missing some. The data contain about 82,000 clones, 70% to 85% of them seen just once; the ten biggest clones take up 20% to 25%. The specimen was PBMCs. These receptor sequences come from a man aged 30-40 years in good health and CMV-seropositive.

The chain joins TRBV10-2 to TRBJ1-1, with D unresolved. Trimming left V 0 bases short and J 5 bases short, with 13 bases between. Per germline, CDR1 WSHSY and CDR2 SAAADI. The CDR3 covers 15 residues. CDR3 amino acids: CASSESRRFGTEAFF. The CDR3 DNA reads TGCGCCAGCAGTGAGTCGAGGAGGTTCGGGACTGAAGCTTTCTTT.

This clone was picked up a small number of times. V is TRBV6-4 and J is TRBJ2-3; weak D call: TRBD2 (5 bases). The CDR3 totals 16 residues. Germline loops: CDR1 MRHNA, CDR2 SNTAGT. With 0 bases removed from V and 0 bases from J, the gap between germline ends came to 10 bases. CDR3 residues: CASSDSQRSSTDTQYF. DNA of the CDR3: TGTGCCAGCAGTGACTCGCAGCGGTCTAGCACAGATACGCAGTATTTT.

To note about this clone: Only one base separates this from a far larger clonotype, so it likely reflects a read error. The CDR3 DNA sequence: TGTGCCAGCAGCTTATACAGGGGGCGTGGCTACACCTTC. Translated: CASSLYRGRGYTF. The chain has TRBV7-9 and TRBJ1-2; TRBD1 agrees at 9 bases. Germline lookup yields CDR1 SEHNR and CDR2 FQNEAQ (reference sequence). The CDR3 spans 13 residues. Unmatched junction bases numbered 2, after V lost 2 bases and J lost 7 bases.

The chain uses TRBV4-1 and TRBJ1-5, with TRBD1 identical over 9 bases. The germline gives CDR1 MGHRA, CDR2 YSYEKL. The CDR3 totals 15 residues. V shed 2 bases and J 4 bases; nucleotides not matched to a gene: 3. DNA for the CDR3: TGCGCCAGCAGCCAAACCGGGACAGGGAATCAGCCCCAGCATTTT. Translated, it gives CASSQTGTGNQPQHF.

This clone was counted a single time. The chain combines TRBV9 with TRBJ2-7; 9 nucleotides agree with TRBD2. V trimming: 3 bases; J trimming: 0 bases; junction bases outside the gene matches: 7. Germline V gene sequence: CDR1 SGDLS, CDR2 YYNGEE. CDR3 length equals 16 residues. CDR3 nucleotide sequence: TGTGCCAGCAGCGCTCCTAGCGGGACACACTCCTACGAGCAGTACTTC. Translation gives CASSAPSGTHSYEQYF.

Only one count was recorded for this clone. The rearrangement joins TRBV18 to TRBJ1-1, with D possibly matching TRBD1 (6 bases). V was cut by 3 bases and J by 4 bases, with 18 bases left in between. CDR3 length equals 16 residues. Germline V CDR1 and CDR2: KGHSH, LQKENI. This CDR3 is CASSPGARGTGTEAFF. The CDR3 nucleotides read TGTGCCAGCTCACCGGGGGCCAGGGGTACGGGCACTGAAGCTTTCTTT.

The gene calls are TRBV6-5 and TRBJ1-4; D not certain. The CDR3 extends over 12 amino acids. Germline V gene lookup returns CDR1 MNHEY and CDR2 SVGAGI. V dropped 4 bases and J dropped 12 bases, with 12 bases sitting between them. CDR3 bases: TGTGCCAGCAGTTCGGCCCGGGAGGAACTGTTTTTT. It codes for CASSSAREELFF.

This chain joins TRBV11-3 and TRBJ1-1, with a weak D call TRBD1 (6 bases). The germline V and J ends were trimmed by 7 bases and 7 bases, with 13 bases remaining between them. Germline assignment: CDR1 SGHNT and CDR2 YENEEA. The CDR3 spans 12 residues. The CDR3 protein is CASTTDSHEAFF. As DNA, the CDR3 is TGTGCCAGCACCACGGACAGCCATGAAGCTTTCTTT.

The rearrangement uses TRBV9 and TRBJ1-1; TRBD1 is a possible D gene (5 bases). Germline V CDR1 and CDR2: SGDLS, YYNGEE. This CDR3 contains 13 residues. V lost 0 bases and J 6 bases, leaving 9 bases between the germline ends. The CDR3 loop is CASSVGWGAEAFF. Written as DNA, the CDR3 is TGTGCCAGCAGCGTAGGCTGGGGGGCTGAAGCTTTCTTT.

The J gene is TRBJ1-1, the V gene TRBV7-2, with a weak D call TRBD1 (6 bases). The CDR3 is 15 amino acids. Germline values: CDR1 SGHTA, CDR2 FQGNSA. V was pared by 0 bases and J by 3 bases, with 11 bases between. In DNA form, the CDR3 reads TGTGCCAGCAGCTTAGCGCTAGCAGGGGACACTGAAGCTTTCTTT. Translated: CASSLALAGDTEAFF.

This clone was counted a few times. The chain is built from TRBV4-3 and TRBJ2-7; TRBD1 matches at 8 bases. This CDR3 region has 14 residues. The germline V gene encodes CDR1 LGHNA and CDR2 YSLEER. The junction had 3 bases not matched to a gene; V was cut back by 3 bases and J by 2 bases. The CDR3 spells CASSHGTGAYEQYF. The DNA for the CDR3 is TGCGCCAGCAGCCATGGGACAGGCGCCTACGAGCAGTACTTC.

CDR3: CASSGQGSYEQYF. The CDR3 DNA reads TGTGCCAGCAGCGGACAGGGGTCCTACGAGCAGTACTTC. The J gene is TRBJ2-7, the V gene TRBV7-9; 9 positions match TRBD1. The J segment lost 1 base and the V segment lost 5 bases, leaving 0 bases of the junction unmatched. This CDR3 comprises 13 residues. Germline V gives CDR1 SEHNR, CDR2 FQNEAQ (reference sequence).

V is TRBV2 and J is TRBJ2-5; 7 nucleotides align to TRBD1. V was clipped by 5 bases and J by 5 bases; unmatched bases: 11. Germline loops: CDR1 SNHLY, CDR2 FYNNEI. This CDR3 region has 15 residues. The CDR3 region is CASSHTGERVETQYF. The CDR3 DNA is TGTGCCAGCAGTCACACAGGGGAGAGAGTGGAGACCCAGTACTTC.

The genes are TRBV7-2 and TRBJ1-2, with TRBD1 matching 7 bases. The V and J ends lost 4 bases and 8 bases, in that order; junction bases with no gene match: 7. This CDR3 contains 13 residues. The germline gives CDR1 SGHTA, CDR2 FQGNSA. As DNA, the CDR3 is TGTGCCAGCAGCTCTTCGACAGGGTCGGGCTACACCTTC. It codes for CASSSSTGSGYTF.

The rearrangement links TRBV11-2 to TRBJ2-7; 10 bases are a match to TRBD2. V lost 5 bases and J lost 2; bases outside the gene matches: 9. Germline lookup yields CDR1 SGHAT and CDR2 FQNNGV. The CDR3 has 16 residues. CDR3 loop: CASSRTSGSEPYEQYF. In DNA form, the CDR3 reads TGTGCCAGCAGCAGGACTAGCGGATCCGAACCCTACGAGCAGTACTTC.

In nucleotides, the CDR3 is TGTGCCAGCAGTTACTCGATAAAAGGGGCGCGTGGCTACACCTTC. It encodes CASSYSIKGARGYTF. The gene calls are TRBV6-5 and TRBJ1-2; a possible D gene is TRBD1 (5 bases). Germline CDR1 is MNHEY and CDR2 is SVGAGI. CDR3 length: 15 residues. Trimming took off 0 bases at V and 7 bases at J, with 15 bases between the two ends.

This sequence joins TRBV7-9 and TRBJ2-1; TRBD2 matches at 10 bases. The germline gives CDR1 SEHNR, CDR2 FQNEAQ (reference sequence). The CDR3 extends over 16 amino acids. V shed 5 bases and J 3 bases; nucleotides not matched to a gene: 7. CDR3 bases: TGTGCCAGCAGCCCCCGGACTAGCGGAATCTACAATGAGCAGTTCTTC. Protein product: CASSPRTSGIYNEQFF.

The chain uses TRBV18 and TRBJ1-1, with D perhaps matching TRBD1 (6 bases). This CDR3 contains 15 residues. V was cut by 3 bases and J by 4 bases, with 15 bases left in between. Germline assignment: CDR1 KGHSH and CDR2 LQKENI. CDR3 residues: CASSPQVGQSTEAFF. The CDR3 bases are TGTGCCAGCTCACCCCAAGTAGGACAGTCCACTGAAGCTTTCTTT. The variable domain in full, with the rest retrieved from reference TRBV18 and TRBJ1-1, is NAGVMQNPRHLVRRRGQEARLRCSPMKGHSHVYWYRQLPEEGLKFMVYLQKENIIDESGMPKERFSAEFPKEGPSILRIQQVVRGDSAAYFCASSPQVGQSTEAFFGQGTRLTVV.

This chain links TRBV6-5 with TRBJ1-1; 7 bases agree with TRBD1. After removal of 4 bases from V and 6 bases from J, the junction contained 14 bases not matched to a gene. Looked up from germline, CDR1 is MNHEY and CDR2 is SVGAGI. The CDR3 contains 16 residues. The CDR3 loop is CASSSLSATGVSEAFF. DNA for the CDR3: TGTGCCAGCAGTTCCCTCAGCGCTACAGGGGTCTCTGAAGCTTTCTTT.

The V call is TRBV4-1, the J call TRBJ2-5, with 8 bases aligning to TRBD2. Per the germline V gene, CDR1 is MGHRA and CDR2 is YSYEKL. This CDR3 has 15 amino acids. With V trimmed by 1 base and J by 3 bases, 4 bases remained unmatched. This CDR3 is CASSQAGTREETQYF. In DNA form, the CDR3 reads TGCGCCAGCAGCCAAGCCGGGACTAGGGAAGAGACCCAGTACTTC.

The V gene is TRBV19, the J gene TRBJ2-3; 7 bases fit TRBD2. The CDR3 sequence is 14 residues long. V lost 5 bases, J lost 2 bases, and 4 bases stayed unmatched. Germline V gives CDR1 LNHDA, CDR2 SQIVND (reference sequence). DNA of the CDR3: TGTGCCAGTAGTGATGCGGGGGACACAGATACGCAGTATTTT. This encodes CASSDAGDTDTQYF.

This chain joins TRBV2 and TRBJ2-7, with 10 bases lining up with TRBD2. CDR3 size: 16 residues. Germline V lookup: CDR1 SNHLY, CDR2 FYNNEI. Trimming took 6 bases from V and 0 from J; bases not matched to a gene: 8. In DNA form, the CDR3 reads TGTGCCAGCAGCACCGGACTAGCGGTGAGCTCCTACGAGCAGTACTTC. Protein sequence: CASSTGLAVSSYEQYF. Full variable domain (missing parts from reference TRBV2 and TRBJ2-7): EPEVTQTPSHQVTQMGQEVILRCVPISNHLYFYWYRQILGQKVEFLVSFYNNEISEKSEIFDDQFSVERPDGSNFTLKIRSTKLEDSAMYFCASSTGLAVSSYEQYFGPGTRLTVT.

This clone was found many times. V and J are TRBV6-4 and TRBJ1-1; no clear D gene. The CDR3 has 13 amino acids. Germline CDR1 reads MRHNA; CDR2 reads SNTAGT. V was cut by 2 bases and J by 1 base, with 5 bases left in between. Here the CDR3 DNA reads TGTGCCAGCAGTGACAGCGAGAACACTGAAGCTTTCTTT. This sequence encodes CASSDSENTEAFF.